This record covers a single T cell receptor beta chain. These data are taken from a study of control samples from healthy donors and cancer patients. Sequencing was performed with immunoSEQ multiplex PCR; in TCRdb, only in-frame clones are kept and a portion is missing. The table records approximately 9,900 clones, 90% to 95% of them present only once. V lost 2 bases and J lost 2; bases outside the gene matches: 5. The CDR3 runs 15 residues. CDR1 and CDR2 from the germline V gene are LGHNA and YSLEER. The chain links TRBV4-3 to TRBJ1-2; 7 bases are shared with TRBD1. The TCR comes from a man in his sixties with colorectal cancer. Material: PBMCs. The DNA of the CDR3 is TGCGCCAGCAGCCAAAATAACAGGGGAAACTATGGCTACACCTTC. Translating it yields CASSQNNRGNYGYTF.